The 25 T cell receptor beta chains presented below share a single source sample, sequenced in a study of blood T cell repertoires in COVID-19. This table comes from immunoSEQ multiplex PCR, and its TCRdb copy is limited to in-frame clones, with some not included. Among some 78,000 clones listed, around 88% were seen once. The source material was peripheral blood. These receptors were collected from a woman older than 75 with active or convalescent COVID-19.

The chain combines TRBV4-2 with TRBJ2-4, with 13 bases that match TRBD2. Germline lookup yields CDR1 LGHNA and CDR2 YNFKEQ. V shed 4 bases, J shed 5 bases, and the junction held 5 bases outside the gene matches. This CDR3 is built from 16 residues. The chain's CDR3 is CASSPTSGGAQNIQYF. As DNA, the CDR3 is TGTGCCAGCAGCCCTACTAGCGGGGGGGCCCAAAACATTCAGTACTTC.

The chain combines TRBV7-2 with TRBJ1-5, with D maybe TRBD1 (6 bases). The CDR3 extends over 14 amino acids. Germline loops: CDR1 SGHTA, CDR2 FQGNSA. The V end was cut by 2 bases, the J end by 6 bases, with 11 bases between. CDR3 amino acids: CASSLSRGGQPQHF. The CDR3 DNA reads TGTGCCAGCAGCTTATCCAGGGGTGGTCAGCCCCAGCATTTT.

This clone is medium-sized (0.01 to 0.1%) within its sample. V is TRBV7-2 and J is TRBJ1-1, with 8 bases matching TRBD1. The V segment lost 3 bases and the J segment 10 bases; nucleotides outside the gene matches: 13. Germline V gene data show CDR1 as SGHTA and CDR2 as FQGNSA. The CDR3 totals 15 residues. This chain's CDR3 is CASSLSGGAGNGAFF. The CDR3 DNA reads TGTGCCAGCAGCTTGTCAGGGGGCGCGGGGAATGGAGCTTTCTTT.

V usage is TRBV7-2 and J usage is TRBJ1-5; D remains ambiguous. Trimming cost V 4 bases and J 1 base, with 5 bases left between them. Germline CDR1 is SGHTA and CDR2 is FQGNSA. The CDR3 covers 13 residues. The CDR3 protein is CASSYRSNQPQHF. For the CDR3, the DNA is TGTGCCAGCAGCTACAGAAGCAATCAGCCCCAGCATTTT.

This chain uses TRBV9 with TRBJ2-1, with no clear D. The V gene lost 0 bases and the J gene lost 5 bases, with 6 bases spanning the gap. This CDR3 region has 13 residues. Germline V gene lookup returns CDR1 SGDLS and CDR2 YYNGEE. CDR3 DNA: TGTGCCAGCAGCGTAGCTCCGGACAATGAGCAGTTCTTC. Amino acid sequence: CASSVAPDNEQFF.

The chain uses TRBV18 and TRBJ1-2; D remains ambiguous. Looked up from germline, CDR1 is KGHSH and CDR2 is LQKENI. V lost 3 bases to trimming and J lost 4 bases, with 15 bases between them. The CDR3 loop spans 15 amino acids. CDR3 amino acids: CASSPVAGEIYGYTF. The CDR3 bases are TGTGCCAGCTCACCTGTCGCCGGGGAGATCTATGGCTACACCTTC.

This clone was seen just once. CDR3 nucleotides: TGTGCCAGCAGCGTAGCTGTGGGGGGACGTCAGGAGACCCAGTACTTC. Translated, it gives CASSVAVGGRQETQYF. The rearrangement links TRBV9 to TRBJ2-5; possible D gene TRBD2, 6 bases. The germline CDR1 and CDR2 sequences are SGDLS and YYNGEE. This CDR3 spans 16 amino acids. Trimming pared 0 bases from V and 5 bases from J, leaving 17 bases between. Filled out from reference TRBV9 and TRBJ2-5, the complete variable domain reads DSGVTQTPKHLITATGQRVTLRCSPRSGDLSVYWYQQSLDQGLQFLIQYYNGEERAKGNILERFSAQQFPDLHSELNLSSLELGDSALYFCASSVAVGGRQETQYFGPGTRLLVL.

V usage is TRBV19 and J usage is TRBJ2-5; 10 bases are shared with TRBD1. CDR1 and CDR2 (germline): LNHDA, SQIVND (reference sequence). V lost 5 bases and J lost 4; bases outside the gene matches: 4. The CDR3 loop spans 14 amino acids. Written as DNA, the CDR3 is TGTGCCAGTAGTCTGCGACAGGGGGCAGAGACCCAGTACTTC. Residues: CASSLRQGAETQYF.

The chain is built from TRBV12-3 or TRBV12-4 and TRBJ1-1; D perhaps matches TRBD1 (5 bases). CDR3 length: 13 amino acids. V was trimmed by 4 bases and J by 5 bases, leaving 11 bases between them. The CDR3 DNA reads TGTGCCAGCAGTTCCAGGGAGGGAACTGAAGCTTTCTTT. Residues: CASSSREGTEAFF.

This clone was picked up one time. V gene TRBV14 combines with J gene TRBJ2-7; D uncertain. V lost 1 base to trimming and J lost 6 bases, with 7 bases between them. Germline-derived CDR1 and CDR2 are SGHDN and FVKESK. This CDR3 is 12 amino acids long. Here the CDR3 DNA reads TGTGCCAGCAGCCAAGGGGCTTTCGAGCAGTACTTC. Residues: CASSQGAFEQYF.

The CDR3 DNA follows: TGCGCCAGCACAATAGCGGGACCCTCCTACAATGAGCAGTTCTTC. Translation gives CASTIAGPSYNEQFF. V is TRBV5-1 and J is TRBJ2-1; 8 bases are a match to TRBD2. The CDR3 has 15 residues. With 6 bases clipped from V and 0 bases from J, the junction kept 5 bases outside the gene matches. CDR1 and CDR2 from the germline V gene are SGHRS and YFSETQ.

This chain's CDR3 is CASRFLDKLEQFF. The CDR3 DNA is TGTGCCAGCAGGTTCCTAGATAAGCTTGAGCAGTTCTTC. V usage is TRBV6-5 and J usage is TRBJ2-1; no definite D call. The length of the CDR3 is 13 residues. Per the germline V gene, CDR1 is MNHEY and CDR2 is SVGAGI. With 6 bases removed from V and 9 bases from J, the gap between germline ends came to 15 bases.

The CDR3 bases are TGTGCCAGCAGCTTGGGGGGGACTAGCGGGAGGGCCACGAACACCGGGGAGCTGTTTTTT. Encoded protein: CASSLGGTSGRATNTGELFF. The chain couples TRBV5-4 to TRBJ2-2; 16 bases match TRBD2. CDR3 length: 20 residues. From germline, CDR1 is SGHNT and CDR2 YYREEE (reference sequence). V shed 0 bases and J 0 bases; nucleotides not matched to a gene: 5.

The rearrangement uses TRBV5-4 and TRBJ2-3; 7 nucleotides match TRBD2. CDR1 is SGHNT and CDR2 is YYREEE in the germline V gene (reference sequence). The length of the CDR3 is 13 residues. V trimming: 4 bases; J trimming: 8 bases; junction bases outside the gene matches: 7. The CDR3 nucleotides are TGTGCCAGCAGCCCGGCGGGGGAGGCTACGCAGTATTTT. Protein sequence: CASSPAGEATQYF.

The rearrangement uses TRBV7-2 and TRBJ1-6; TRBD1 agrees at 9 bases. After removal of 5 bases from V and 7 bases from J, the junction contained 6 bases not matched to a gene. This CDR3 is built from 15 residues. The V gene's germline CDR1 is SGHTA and CDR2 FQGNSA. The CDR3: CASSIRQGDNSPLHF. The CDR3 region has the DNA TGTGCCAGCAGCATAAGACAGGGGGACAATTCACCCCTCCACTTT.

The rearrangement uses TRBV6-4 and TRBJ1-3; 8 bases align to TRBD1. Germline trimming cut 7 bases from V and 0 bases from J; bases unmatched to any gene: 8. Germline V gene data show CDR1 as MRHNA and CDR2 as SNTAGT. The CDR3 has 16 amino acids. This chain's CDR3 is CASNGQGPSSGNTIYF. The CDR3 DNA sequence: TGTGCCAGCAATGGACAGGGCCCCAGCTCTGGAAACACCATATATTTT.

This clone was picked up one time. This chain links TRBV18 with TRBJ1-3; D uncertain. The CDR3 length is 12 residues. Trimming removed 3 bases from V and 2 bases from J, with 2 bases in between. CDR1 KGHSH and CDR2 LQKENI come from the germline V gene. For the CDR3, the DNA is TGTGCCAGCTCACCCGCTGGAAACACCATATATTTT. Residues: CASSPAGNTIYF.

The rearrangement joins TRBV11-2 to TRBJ1-4, with TRBD1 identical over 8 bases. The CDR3 is made up of 15 amino acids. The germline CDR1 and CDR2 sequences are SGHAT and FQNNGV. The J segment lost 7 bases and the V segment lost 1 base, leaving 5 bases of the junction unmatched. CDR3 in amino acids: CASSLGTGRVEKLFF. CDR3 DNA sequence: TGTGCCAGCAGCTTAGGGACAGGGAGGGTTGAAAAACTGTTTTTT. The whole variable domain, filled in from reference TRBV11-2 and TRBJ1-4, reads EAGVAQSPRYKIIEKRQSVAFWCNPISGHATLYWYQQILGQGPKLLIQFQNNGVVDDSQLPKDRFSAERLKGVDSTLKIQPAKLEDSAVYLCASSLGTGRVEKLFFGSGTQLSVL.

This clone was found once. This sequence joins TRBV28 and TRBJ2-1; 10 positions match TRBD1. The CDR3 sequence is 14 residues long. The ends lost 8 bases at V and 9 bases at J; junction bases unmatched: 10. Germline CDR1 and CDR2: MDHEN and SYDVKM. CDR3 DNA sequence: TGTGCCAGCGGTAAGGGACAGGGGTGGGGTGAGCAGTTCTTC. This codes for CASGKGQGWGEQFF. Using reference TRBV28 and TRBJ2-1 for the parts outside the CDR3, the full variable domain is DVKVTQSSRYLVKRTGEKVFLECVQDMDHENMFWYRQDPGLGLRLIYFSYDVKMKEKGDIPEGYSVSREKKERFSLILESASTNQTSMYLCASGKGQGWGEQFFGPGTRLTVL.

The chain has TRBV7-2 and TRBJ1-6, with 7 bases aligning to TRBD1. CDR3 length: 15 residues. CDR1 is SGHTA and CDR2 is FQGNSA in the germline V gene. Unmatched junction bases numbered 3, after V lost 4 bases and J lost 3 bases. CDR3 sequence reads: CASSSGQDYNSPLHF. The CDR3 DNA reads TGTGCCAGCAGCTCTGGACAGGACTATAATTCACCCCTCCACTTT.

The chain joins TRBV27 to TRBJ2-2, with 9 nucleotides matching TRBD1. The CDR3 length is 14 residues. Germline V lookup: CDR1 MNHEY, CDR2 SMNVEV (reference sequence). V shed 5 bases, J shed 6 bases, and the junction held 4 bases outside the gene matches. The CDR3 region has the DNA TGTGCCAGCAGTCCCCGACAGGGGGCCGGGGAGCTGTTTTTT. Encoded protein: CASSPRQGAGELFF.

This clone was seen just once. The chain combines TRBV6-6 with TRBJ1-5; D unclear. The CDR3 runs 13 residues. CDR1 and CDR2 from the germline V gene are MNHNY and SVGAGI (reference sequence). The ends were cut back, 8 bases at V and 4 bases at J, with 12 bases in the middle. This chain's CDR3 is CASLIGLNQPQHF. For the CDR3, the DNA is TGTGCCAGCCTAATCGGACTAAATCAGCCCCAGCATTTT.

Within the sample, this clone is medium-sized. The J gene is TRBJ1-1, the V gene TRBV5-1, with TRBD1 as a possible D gene (5 bases). This CDR3 is built from 15 residues. CDR1 SGHRS and CDR2 YFSETQ come from the germline V gene. V lost 0 bases, J lost 4 bases, and 13 bases lay in between. CDR3 DNA: TGCGCCAGCAGCTTGGGGGGCGCGATGATCACTGAAGCTTTCTTT. Translation: CASSLGGAMITEAFF.

J is TRBJ1-4 and V is TRBV5-5; D ambiguous. V lost 4 bases and J lost 7, with 23 bases in between. The CDR3 contains 17 residues. Germline CDR1 is SGHKS and CDR2 is YYEKEE (reference sequence). CDR3 sequence reads: CASSAAFVSVSSEKLFF. The CDR3 DNA follows: TGTGCCAGCAGCGCCGCCTTTGTCAGTGTTAGCTCTGAAAAACTGTTTTTT.

The rearrangement uses TRBV10-3 and TRBJ2-2; 13 bases line up with TRBD2. J lost 4 bases, V lost 6 bases, and 11 bases had no gene match. The V gene's germline CDR1 is ENHRY and CDR2 SYGVKD. The CDR3 consists of 18 residues. The CDR3 DNA reads as TGTGCCATCAGGAGTGGGGGACTAGCGGGAAGGGGCACCGGGGAGCTGTTTTTT. This gives the protein CAIRSGGLAGRGTGELFF.